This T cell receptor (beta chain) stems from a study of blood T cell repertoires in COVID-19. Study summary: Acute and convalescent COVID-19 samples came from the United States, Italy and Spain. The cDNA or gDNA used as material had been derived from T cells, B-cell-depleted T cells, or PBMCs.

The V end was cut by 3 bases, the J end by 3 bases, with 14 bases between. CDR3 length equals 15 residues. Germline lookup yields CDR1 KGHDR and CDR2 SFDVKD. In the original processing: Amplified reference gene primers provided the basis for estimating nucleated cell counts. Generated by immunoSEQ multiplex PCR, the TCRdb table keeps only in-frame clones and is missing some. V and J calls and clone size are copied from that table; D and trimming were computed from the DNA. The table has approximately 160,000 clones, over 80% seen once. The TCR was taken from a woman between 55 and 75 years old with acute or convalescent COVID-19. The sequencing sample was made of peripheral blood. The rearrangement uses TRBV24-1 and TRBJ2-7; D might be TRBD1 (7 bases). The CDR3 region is CATSDSQGGIYEQYF. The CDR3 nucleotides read TGTGCCACCAGTGATAGTCAGGGGGGAATCTACGAGCAGTACTTC.